These 19 T cell receptor beta chains came from one sample sequenced in a study of T cells in localized non-small cell lung cancer. Data came from immunoSEQ multiplex PCR; TCRdb stores just in-frame clones and leaves some out. The table records around 50,000 clones, 86% of them present only once. Material: peripheral blood, obtained before any cancer treatment. These receptors were collected from a woman aged 35-70 years with stage I lung adenocarcinoma.

This clone occurred once. At the DNA level, this CDR3 is encoded by other sequences in the same sample as well. The chain is built from TRBV6-6 and TRBJ2-2; D is ambiguous. This CDR3 contains 13 residues. The germline CDR1 and CDR2 sequences are MNHNY and SVGAGI (reference sequence). Deletions cut 11 bases from V and 6 bases from J, with 16 bases between. CDR3 region: CALSETQAGELFF. CDR3 in DNA: TGTGCCCTTTCCGAGACTCAAGCCGGGGAGCTGTTTTTT.

This clone has only a few counts. The chain employs TRBV18 and TRBJ2-1; D is possibly TRBD1 (6 bases). Germline V gene sequence: CDR1 KGHSH, CDR2 LQKENI. V lost 5 bases to trimming and J lost 1 base, with 9 bases between them. The CDR3 consists of 14 residues. The CDR3 bases are TGTGCCAGCTCAGGGGACATTTCCTACAATGAGCAGTTCTTC. As protein: CASSGDISYNEQFF.

This chain joins TRBV5-1 and TRBJ1-3; tentatively, D is TRBD1 (6 bases). The CDR3 totals 19 residues. The V gene lost 4 bases and the J gene lost 0 bases, with 23 bases spanning the gap. Germline assignment: CDR1 SGHRS and CDR2 YFSETQ. The CDR3 protein is CASSTTWGRQAASGNTIYF. The CDR3 DNA follows: TGCGCCAGCAGCACCACCTGGGGAAGACAGGCCGCCTCTGGAAACACCATATATTTT. The full variable domain, in which reference TRBV5-1 and TRBJ1-3 provide the parts outside the CDR3, is KAGVTQTPRYLIKTRGQQVTLSCSPISGHRSVSWYQQTPGQGLQFLFEYFSETQRNKGNFPGRFSGRQFSNSRSEMNVSTLELGDSALYLCASSTTWGRQAASGNTIYFGEGSWLTVV.

The gene calls are TRBV7-9 and TRBJ1-5, with D possibly being TRBD1 (6 bases). V was cut by 5 bases and J by 0 bases, with 11 bases left in between. This CDR3 comprises 15 residues. CDR1 is SEHNR and CDR2 is FQNEAQ in the germline V gene (reference sequence). The CDR3 here is CASSRGQFSNQPQHF. The CDR3 nucleotides read TGTGCCAGCAGCCGTGGACAGTTTAGCAATCAGCCCCAGCATTTT.

The chain uses TRBV4-1 and TRBJ1-2; 7 bases line up with TRBD1. The CDR3 is 15 amino acids. The V and J ends lost 3 bases and 5 bases, in that order; junction bases with no gene match: 9. Germline CDR1 and CDR2: MGHRA and YSYEKL. The CDR3 sequence: CASSQDPSGGYGYTF. CDR3 in DNA: TGCGCCAGCAGCCAGGACCCATCAGGGGGTTATGGCTACACCTTC.

The chain has TRBV7-8 and TRBJ1-1; a weak D match, TRBD1 (6 bases). CDR1 and CDR2 (germline): SGHVS, FQNEAQ. Trimming left V 3 bases short and J 0 bases short, with 11 bases between. This CDR3 has 15 residues. CDR3 nucleotides: TGTGCCAGCAGCTTCCGGGACATCATGAACACTGAAGCTTTCTTT. Its protein product is CASSFRDIMNTEAFF.

V gene TRBV5-4 combines with J gene TRBJ1-1; no firm D call. This CDR3 spans 14 amino acids. V lost 0 bases, J lost 2 bases, and 8 bases lay in between. Germline V CDR1 and CDR2: SGHNT, YYREEE (reference sequence). The CDR3 region has the DNA TGTGCCAGCAGCTTGGTAATGAGAAACACTGAAGCTTTCTTT. Protein product: CASSLVMRNTEAFF.

This clone was seen once. The V and J genes are TRBV7-2 and TRBJ1-2; no reliable D call. The CDR3 runs to 14 residues. V was trimmed by 0 bases and J by 8 bases, leaving 13 bases between them. Looked up from germline, CDR1 is SGHTA and CDR2 is FQGNSA. CDR3 DNA sequence: TGTGCCAGCAGCTTAGCAAAACCCAGCGGCGGCTACACCTTC. Amino acids: CASSLAKPSGGYTF.

This chain joins TRBV7-9 and TRBJ2-1; D gene ambiguous. The CDR3 is 14 amino acids. Germline CDR1 reads SEHNR; CDR2 reads FQNEAQ (reference sequence). V was clipped by 1 base and J by 6 bases, with 10 bases between them. CDR3 amino acids: CASSLGGIGNEQFF. Written as DNA, the CDR3 is TGTGCCAGCAGCTTAGGGGGTATTGGCAATGAGCAGTTCTTC.

CDR3 amino acids: CASQGQASYEQYF. The CDR3 DNA reads as TGTGCCAGCCAGGGACAGGCCTCCTACGAGCAGTACTTC. The chain recombines TRBV6-1 with TRBJ2-7; the match to TRBD1 covers 8 bases. CDR1 MNHNS and CDR2 SASEGT come from the germline V gene. The V gene end was trimmed by 8 bases and the J gene end by 0 bases; junction bases not matched to a gene: 3. This CDR3 spans 13 amino acids.

The genes are TRBV12-5 and TRBJ1-5; D may be TRBD1 (6 bases). The germline CDR1 and CDR2 sequences are LGHNT and FRNRAP. The CDR3 covers 14 residues. The V gene lost 4 bases and the J gene lost 1 base, with 8 bases spanning the gap. CDR3 protein: CASGSGESNQPQHF. The DNA for the CDR3 is TGTGCTAGTGGTTCAGGGGAGAGCAATCAGCCCCAGCATTTT.

The chain is built from TRBV27 and TRBJ1-6; D might be TRBD1 (5 bases). CDR1 MNHEY and CDR2 SMNVEV come from the germline V gene (reference sequence). This CDR3 has 14 amino acids. V dropped 1 base and J dropped 9 bases, with 10 bases sitting between them. The chain's CDR3 is CASSLWGVGSPLHF. DNA of the CDR3: TGTGCCAGCAGTTTATGGGGCGTTGGTTCACCCCTCCACTTT.

The chain employs TRBV19 and TRBJ1-6; TRBD1 aligns across 9 bases. Germline V gene data show CDR1 as LNHDA and CDR2 as SQIVND (reference sequence). The CDR3 covers 15 residues. V shed 5 bases and J 5 bases; nucleotides not matched to a gene: 4. The DNA of the CDR3 is TGTGCCAGTAGTCCCCGGACAGGGGATAATTCACCCCTCCACTTT. This translates into CASSPRTGDNSPLHF.

The chain combines TRBV19 with TRBJ1-3; D uncertain. CDR1 is LNHDA and CDR2 is SQIVND in the germline V gene (reference sequence). V gave up 9 bases and J gave up 0 bases, with 9 bases separating them. CDR3 length equals 13 residues. CDR3: CASQLNSGNTIYF. The DNA for the CDR3 is TGTGCCAGCCAACTGAACTCTGGAAACACCATATATTTT. The full variable domain, its missing parts supplied by reference TRBV19 and TRBJ1-3, is DGGITQSPKYLFRKEGQNVTLSCEQNLNHDAMYWYRQDPGQGLRLIYYSQIVNDFQKGDIAEGYSVSREKKESFPLTVTSAQKNPTAFYLCASQLNSGNTIYFGEGSWLTVV.

The chain recombines TRBV28 with TRBJ2-4; D gene uncertain. The CDR3 length is 13 residues. V was trimmed by 1 base and J by 9 bases, leaving 10 bases between them. CDR1 and CDR2 from the germline V gene are MDHEN and SYDVKM. The CDR3 loop reads CASSLLSPSIQYF. The CDR3 nucleotides read TGTGCCAGCAGTTTATTATCCCCCAGCATTCAGTACTTC.

This clone was detected once. The chain recombines TRBV6-6 with TRBJ2-7; D gene uncertain. V was trimmed by 6 bases and J by 0 bases, leaving 15 bases between them. Germline CDR1 MNHNY, CDR2 SVGAGI (reference sequence). The CDR3 extends over 15 amino acids. The CDR3 loop is CASSNSLVSSYEQYF. CDR3 bases: TGTGCCAGCAGCAATTCCCTAGTAAGCTCCTACGAGCAGTACTTC.

V and J are TRBV6-1 and TRBJ2-7; 9 bases are shared with TRBD1. With 6 bases clipped from V and 2 bases from J, the junction kept 8 bases outside the gene matches. This CDR3 contains 15 residues. Germline CDR1 MNHNS, CDR2 SASEGT. The CDR3 region has the DNA TGTGCCAGCAGGCGACCGGGACAGGGCACCTACGAGCAGTACTTC. This encodes CASRRPGQGTYEQYF.

V gene TRBV5-8 combines with J gene TRBJ2-5; D perhaps matches TRBD2 (7 bases). CDR1 and CDR2 (germline): SGHTS, YDEGEE. The CDR3 is 14 residues long. Trimming removed 6 bases at V and 5 bases at J, with 17 bases between. CDR3 protein: CASTLGGGLETQYF. The CDR3 bases are TGTGCCAGCACCCTGGGGGGGGGCTTGGAGACCCAGTACTTC.

This clone was detected once. The rearrangement joins TRBV28 to TRBJ2-5; TRBD2 might be the D (7 bases). The V and J ends lost 1 base and 4 bases respectively, with 16 bases between them. The CDR3 runs to 16 residues. The germline V gene has CDR1 MDHEN and CDR2 SYDVKM. CDR3 bases: TGTGCCAGCAGTTTATATGGGGGGGCCGGGGGAGAGACCCAGTACTTC. Translated, it gives CASSLYGGAGGETQYF.